The TCR beta chain under discussion was sequenced for a study of T cells expressing NK-cell markers. Study-level information: Sorted CD3+CD56+NKG2C+, CD3+CD56+NKG2C- and CD3+CD56-NKG2C+ T-cell subsets were beta-chain profiled. Seropositivity for HCMV was found in seven of the eight sequenced donors, with one seronegative. Study outcomes and limitations: Where a handful of donors were concerned, these clonotypes also led the CD3+CD56-NKG2C+ fraction.

On this clonotype: No antigen is known for it.

As the method of synthesis, 5'RACE template switching with UMIs yielded TCR beta cDNA. TCRdb reprocessed the 5' RACE reads, keeping one entry per CDR3 protein, no DNA. The ten top clones account for around 4.3%, within a sample of roughly 300,000 distinct CDR3 sequences. This CDR3 region has 13 residues. V usage is TRBV12-3 or TRBV12-4 and J usage is TRBJ2-1; the TRBD2 assignment by TCRdb is unverifiable without DNA. The sequenced sample was blood T cells: a sorted CD56 or NKG2C T cell subset, CD4+ or CD8+ T cells, or bulk PBMC T cells (not recorded which). The sequence derives from a woman between 18 and 70 years old in good health. CDR3: CATQGLGGGEQFF.